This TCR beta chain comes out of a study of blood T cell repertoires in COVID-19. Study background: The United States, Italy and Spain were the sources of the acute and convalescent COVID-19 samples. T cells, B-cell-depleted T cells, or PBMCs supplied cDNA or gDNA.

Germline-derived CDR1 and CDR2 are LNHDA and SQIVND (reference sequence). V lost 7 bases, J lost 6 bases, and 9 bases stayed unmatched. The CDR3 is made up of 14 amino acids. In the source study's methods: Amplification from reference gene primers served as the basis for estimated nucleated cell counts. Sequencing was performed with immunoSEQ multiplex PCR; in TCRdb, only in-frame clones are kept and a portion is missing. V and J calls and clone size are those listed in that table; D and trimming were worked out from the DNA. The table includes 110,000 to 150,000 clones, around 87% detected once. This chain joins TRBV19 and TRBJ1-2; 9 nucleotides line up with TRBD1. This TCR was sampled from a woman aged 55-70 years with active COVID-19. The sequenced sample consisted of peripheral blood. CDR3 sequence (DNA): TGTGCCAGTACCCTGGACAGGGGACGTCATGGCTACACCTTC. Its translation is CASTLDRGRHGYTF.